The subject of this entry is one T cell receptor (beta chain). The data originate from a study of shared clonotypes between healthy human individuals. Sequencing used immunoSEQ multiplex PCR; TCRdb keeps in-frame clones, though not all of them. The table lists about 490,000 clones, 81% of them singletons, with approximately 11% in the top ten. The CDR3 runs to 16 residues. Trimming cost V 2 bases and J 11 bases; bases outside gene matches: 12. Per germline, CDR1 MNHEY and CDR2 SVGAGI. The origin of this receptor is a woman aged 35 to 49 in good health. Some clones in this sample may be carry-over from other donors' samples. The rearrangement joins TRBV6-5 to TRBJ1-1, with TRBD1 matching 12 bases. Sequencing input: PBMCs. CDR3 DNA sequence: TGTGCCAGCAGTTACACCTACGGGACAGGGGGCCTGGTGGCTTTCTTT. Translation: CASSYTYGTGGLVAFF.